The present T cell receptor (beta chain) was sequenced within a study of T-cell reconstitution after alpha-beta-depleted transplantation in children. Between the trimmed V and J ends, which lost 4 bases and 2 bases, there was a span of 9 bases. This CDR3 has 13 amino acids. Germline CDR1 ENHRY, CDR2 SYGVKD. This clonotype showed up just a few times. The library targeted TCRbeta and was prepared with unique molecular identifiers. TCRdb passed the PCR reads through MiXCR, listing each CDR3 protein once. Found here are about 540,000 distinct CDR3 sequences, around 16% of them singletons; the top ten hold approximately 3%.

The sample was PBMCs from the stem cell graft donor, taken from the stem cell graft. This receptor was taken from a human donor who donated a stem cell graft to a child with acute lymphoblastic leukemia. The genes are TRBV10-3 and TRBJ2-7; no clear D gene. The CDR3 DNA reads TGTGCCATCAGTGGCGACAAGACCTACGAGCAGTACTTC. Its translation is CAISGDKTYEQYF.